A selection of T cell receptor beta chains follows, all from one sample in a study of tumor-infiltrating lymphocytes in oesophageal squamous cell carcinoma. TCRdb independently ran MiXCR on the PCR reads; one entry per CDR3 protein. The data hold some 15,000 distinct CDR3 sequences, with approximately 48% observed a single time. Sequenced sample: blood. These receptors were taken from a male donor with esophageal squamous cell carcinoma. Each CDR3 is given with its conserved first and last residue. The D gene is left open where the match is weak. Size is stated for part of the rows, as once, few or many counts, or as a class when the clone is expanded.

V	size	J	D	DNA	CDR3
TRBV11-2	few	TRBJ2-1	TRBD2	TGTGCCAGCAGCTTAGGAATGGGACTAGCGGGAGGGGGGGAGCAGTTCTTC	CASSLGMGLAGGGEQFF
TRBV11-1	-	TRBJ2-1	TRBD1	TGTGCCAGCAGCACGGGACAGGGGTACAATGAGCAGTTCTTC	CASSTGQGYNEQFF
TRBV5-1	few	TRBJ2-1	-	TGCGCCAGCAGCCCCGCGAGGAGTAGCTCCTACAATGAGCAGTTCTTC	CASSPARSSSYNEQFF
TRBV24-1	-	TRBJ2-1	TRBD1	TGTGCCACCAGTGCAAGGGACAGGGTCGACAATGAGCAGTTCTTC	CATSARDRVDNEQFF
TRBV19	-	TRBJ1-1	-	TGTGCCAGTAGCTTCAGAGGAGAAGAAGCTTTCTTT	CASSFRGEEAFF
TRBV10-2	-	TRBJ2-5	-	TGCGCCAGCAGTCAAGAGGCGGGGATGTCGAAGACCCAGTACTTC	CASSQEAGMSKTQYF
TRBV7-2	-	TRBJ1-6	-	TGTGCCAGCAGCTTCGCTATTTGGAATTCACCCCTCCACTTT	CASSFAIWNSPLHF
TRBV7-6	once	TRBJ2-7	-	TGTGCCAGCGAAGCCAGGAGTTCTTACGAGCAGTACTTC	CASEARSSYEQYF
TRBV10-3	-	TRBJ2-1	TRBD2	TGTGCCCAGGCTAGCGGGGAAGGGAATGAGCAGTTCTTC	CAQASGEGNEQFF
TRBV7-3	-	TRBJ2-1	-	TGTGCCAGCAGCTTGGGGGGGCAGGGTGAGCAGTTCTTC	CASSLGGQGEQFF
TRBV12-3/TRBV12-4	many	TRBJ1-1	-	TGTGCCAGCAGTTTGGCCAGAGAGGGGGATGAAGCTTTCTTT	CASSLAREGDEAFF
TRBV11-2	-	TRBJ2-2	-	TGTGCCAGCAGCCAATCCGGGGAGCTGTTTTTT	CASSQSGELFF
TRBV12-3/TRBV12-4	-	TRBJ2-1	-	TGTGCCAGCAGCCCAGGGGGGTGGAGCAATGAGCAGTTCTTC	CASSPGGWSNEQFF
TRBV19	many	TRBJ2-1	TRBD2	TGTGCCAGCCTCAAGATAGCGGGACCCTACAATGAGCAGTTCTTC	CASLKIAGPYNEQFF
TRBV24-1	many	TRBJ2-3	-	TGTGCCACCAGTGATCTGGGTGGGGCAGATACGCAGTATTTT	CATSDLGGADTQYF
TRBV10-2	many	TRBJ1-1	-	TGCGCCAGCAAGCGGGGGTGGCTGAGGGACACTGAAGCTTTCTTT	CASKRGWLRDTEAFF